The 21 T cell receptor beta chains below were found in one sample sequenced in a study of cytomegalovirus exposure and HLA in healthy donors. It was with 60 Vbeta and 13 Jbeta primers that the PCR ran. Some clones are missing from TCRdb's copy, which holds only in-frame ones; the method was immunoSEQ multiplex PCR. The sample records 85,000 to 130,000 clones, 70% to 80% being singletons. The specimen sequenced was PBMCs. The receptor set was obtained from a woman between 18 and 29 years old in good health and CMV-seropositive.

The chain couples TRBV4-3 to TRBJ1-5; D remains unclear. Trimming removed 0 bases from V and 6 bases from J, with 6 bases in between. In germline, CDR1 is LGHNA, CDR2 YSLEER. CDR3 length equals 13 residues. In DNA, the CDR3 is TGCGCCAGCAGCCAAGATGCTAGTCAGCCCCAGCATTTT. Its translation is CASSQDASQPQHF.

This chain links TRBV7-9 with TRBJ2-4, with 8 bases fitting TRBD2. The CDR3 consists of 15 residues. The trim removed 1 base at V and 3 bases at J, leaving 2 bases unmatched. Looked up from germline, CDR1 is SEHNR and CDR2 is FQNEAQ (reference sequence). The CDR3 region is CASSLVAGHKNIQYF. Written as DNA, the CDR3 is TGTGCCAGCAGCTTAGTAGCGGGGCACAAAAACATTCAGTACTTC.

This clone was recorded a few times. The gene calls are TRBV4-3 and TRBJ2-1, with D possibly matching TRBD1 (5 bases). CDR3 length: 15 amino acids. Germline CDR1 and CDR2: LGHNA and YSLEER. V was trimmed by 0 bases and J by 10 bases, leaving 16 bases between them. CDR3 sequence (DNA): TGCGCCAGCAGCCAAGATCCCGGAAGGGGTGAAGAGCAGTTCTTC. Its translation: CASSQDPGRGEEQFF.

The sample holds one count of this clone. The germline gene is not matched at one end of the junction; a read error may be the cause. V gene TRBV5-6 combines with J gene TRBJ2-7, with 9 bases identical to TRBD1. CDR1 is SGHDT, CDR2 YYEEEE, per germline. This CDR3 is built from 15 residues. The CDR3 bases are TGTGCCAGCAGCTTGGTCCCGGGACAGGGCTACCAGCAGTACTTC. Translated: CASSLVPGQGYQQYF.

This chain connects TRBV5-4 to TRBJ1-2; tentative D call: TRBD1 (6 bases). Trimming removed 2 bases at V and 4 bases at J, with 12 bases between. The germline V gene has CDR1 SGHNT and CDR2 YYREEE (reference sequence). CDR3 length equals 14 residues. The CDR3 DNA is TGTGCCAGCAGCTTCGTTGGACAGCTCTATGGCTACACCTTC. It is translated as CASSFVGQLYGYTF.

This clone was observed a single time. The V call is TRBV7-6, the J call TRBJ1-2; D remains ambiguous. The germline CDR1 and CDR2 sequences are SGHVS and FNYEAQ. V lost 5 bases, J lost 4 bases, and 11 bases lay in between. The CDR3 totals 13 residues. CDR3: CASSPGGPYGYTF. The CDR3 DNA is TGTGCCAGCAGCCCAGGAGGCCCCTATGGCTACACCTTC. Drawing the rest from reference TRBV7-6 and TRBJ1-2, the complete variable domain is GAGVSQSPRYKVTKRGQDVALRCDPISGHVSLYWYRQALGQGPEFLTYFNYEAQQDKSGLPNDRFSAERPEGSISTLTIQRTEQRDSAMYRCASSPGGPYGYTFGSGTRLTVV.

The genes are TRBV27 and TRBJ2-3, with 8 bases fitting TRBD1. Trimming removed 7 bases from V and 2 bases from J; junction bases left unmatched: 5. This CDR3 region has 14 residues. Germline V lookup: CDR1 MNHEY, CDR2 SMNVEV (reference sequence). The CDR3 spells CASKVQGATDTQYF. For the CDR3, the DNA is TGTGCCAGCAAGGTTCAGGGGGCCACAGATACGCAGTATTTT.

The V and J genes are TRBV5-4 and TRBJ1-2; D possibly corresponds to TRBD1 (6 bases). The CDR3 length is 16 residues. V lost 1 base, J lost 0 bases, and 13 bases lay in between. Germline loops: CDR1 SGHNT, CDR2 YYREEE (reference sequence). The CDR3, as DNA: TGTGCCAGCAGCTTGTGGACAGTCCTAGCTAACTATGGCTACACCTTC. Protein product: CASSLWTVLANYGYTF. Variable domain in full (rest from reference TRBV5-4 and TRBJ1-2): ETGVTQSPTHLIKTRGQQVTLRCSSQSGHNTVSWYQQALGQGPQFIFQYYREEENGRGNFPPRFSGLQFPNYSSELNVNALELDDSALYLCASSLWTVLANYGYTFGSGTRLTVV.

This clone came up a few times. V gene TRBV7-2 combines with J gene TRBJ1-1, with 10 bases identical to TRBD1. Germline CDR1 is SGHTA and CDR2 is FQGNSA. CDR3 length equals 12 residues. J gave up 10 bases and V 5 bases, and 4 bases lay outside the gene matches. Here the CDR3 reads CASSADRGPAFF. The CDR3 DNA sequence: TGTGCCAGCAGCGCAGACAGGGGGCCAGCTTTCTTT.

V is TRBV7-6 and J is TRBJ1-3; 7 positions match TRBD1. With V trimmed by 5 bases and J by 4 bases, 14 bases remained unmatched. The CDR3 spans 17 residues. From germline, CDR1 is SGHVS and CDR2 FNYEAQ. The CDR3 bases are TGTGCCAGCAGCCCGATCGAGACAGGGTCTTACGGAAACACCATATATTTT. Amino acids: CASSPIETGSYGNTIYF.

There are a few counts of this clone. The V gene is TRBV27, the J gene TRBJ2-7; 8 nucleotides match TRBD1. CDR1 MNHEY and CDR2 SMNVEV come from the germline V gene (reference sequence). The CDR3 runs to 14 residues. Trimming cost V 5 bases and J 5 bases; bases outside gene matches: 8. This CDR3 is CASSPGQGGNEQYF. CDR3 DNA: TGTGCCAGCAGTCCTGGACAGGGCGGGAACGAGCAGTACTTC.

This clone came up once. This chain uses TRBV25-1 with TRBJ2-5; D may be TRBD2 (6 bases). The CDR3 sequence is 16 residues long. Germline values: CDR1 MGHDK, CDR2 SYGVNS. V lost 2 bases to trimming and J lost 5 bases, with 18 bases between them. CDR3 coding DNA: TGTGCCAGCAGTGAAGGAGGGTTCATGGAGCTTGAGACCCAGTACTTC. It codes for CASSEGGFMELETQYF.

This clone showed up just a few times. The genes are TRBV6-4 and TRBJ2-1; 9 bases fit TRBD1. The ends lost 0 bases at V and 9 bases at J; junction bases unmatched: 6. This CDR3 spans 15 amino acids. The germline V gene encodes CDR1 MRHNA and CDR2 SNTAGT. CDR3 sequence reads: CASSDSKQGASEQFF. The CDR3 DNA follows: TGTGCCAGCAGTGACTCGAAACAGGGGGCAAGTGAGCAGTTCTTC.

This clone is a singleton in its sample. The V and J genes are TRBV29-1 and TRBJ2-7; D possibly corresponds to TRBD1 (6 bases). Germline lookup yields CDR1 SQVTM and CDR2 ANQGSEA. Trimming pared 1 base from V and 3 bases from J, leaving 13 bases between. CDR3 size: 14 residues. Written as DNA, the CDR3 is TGCAGCGTTGAAGTCTGGACAGACCGCTACGAGCAGTACTTC. This sequence encodes CSVEVWTDRYEQYF.

This clone came up a few times. V usage is TRBV4-3 and J usage is TRBJ1-2, with D tentatively TRBD1 (5 bases). V lost 7 bases and J 6 bases, leaving 18 bases between the germline ends. CDR1 and CDR2 from the germline V gene are LGHNA and YSLEER. This CDR3 comprises 14 residues. DNA of the CDR3: TGCGCCAGCACCCGATGGGGGGAAGGGGATGGCTACACCTTC. Translation gives CASTRWGEGDGYTF.

This clone came up once. The rearrangement uses TRBV19 and TRBJ2-3; TRBD2 matches at 8 bases. The V segment lost 6 bases and the J segment 1 base; nucleotides outside the gene matches: 6. Germline lookup yields CDR1 LNHDA and CDR2 SQIVND (reference sequence). CDR3 length: 15 residues. In DNA form, the CDR3 reads TGTGCCAGTAGCCGTTATAGCGGGGGCACAGATACGCAGTATTTT. Translated: CASSRYSGGTDTQYF.

This clone is judged medium-sized. The chain joins TRBV11-2 to TRBJ2-5; D remains ambiguous. CDR1 is SGHAT and CDR2 is FQNNGV in the germline V gene. V dropped 6 bases and J dropped 0 bases, with 5 bases sitting between them. This CDR3 has 12 residues. Here the CDR3 DNA reads TGTGCCAGCAGTCATTACCAAGAGACCCAGTACTTC. It codes for CASSHYQETQYF.

The chain is built from TRBV6-1 and TRBJ2-3; perhaps TRBD2 as D (6 bases). V was pared by 1 base and J by 4 bases, with 12 bases between. Germline V lookup: CDR1 MNHNS, CDR2 SASEGT. This CDR3 is 15 amino acids long. For the CDR3, the DNA is TGTGCCAGCAGTGAAGAAGAGGGAGGCCCAGATACGCAGTATTTT. Amino acids: CASSEEEGGPDTQYF.

The V call is TRBV7-9, the J call TRBJ2-3; 11 bases are shared with TRBD2. This CDR3 has 15 amino acids. The germline gives CDR1 SEHNR, CDR2 FQNEAQ (reference sequence). Losses at the gene ends were 3 bases for V and 3 bases for J; bases not matched to a gene: 2. The CDR3 protein is CASSLTSGMTDTQYF. DNA for the CDR3: TGTGCCAGCAGCTTGACTAGCGGGATGACAGATACGCAGTATTTT.

V gene TRBV27 combines with J gene TRBJ2-7; TRBD2 agrees at 8 bases. The junction had 5 bases not matched to a gene; V was cut back by 6 bases and J by 4 bases. Germline V gene sequence: CDR1 MNHEY, CDR2 SMNVEV (reference sequence). CDR3 length: 13 amino acids. This CDR3 is CASRPGGPYEQYF. The CDR3, as DNA: TGTGCCAGCAGGCCGGGAGGGCCGTACGAGCAGTACTTC.

V gene TRBV19 combines with J gene TRBJ2-7; D is unresolved. There are 11 residues in the CDR3. Germline V CDR1 and CDR2: LNHDA, SQIVND (reference sequence). Trimming left V 9 bases short and J 4 bases short, with 10 bases between. In DNA form, the CDR3 reads TGTGCCAGCCATTCCGGGTACGAGCAGTACTTC. Protein product: CASHSGYEQYF.